Listed below are T cell receptor beta chains from one sample, sequenced in a study of blood T cell repertoires in COVID-19. The repertoire was sequenced with immunoSEQ multiplex PCR; TCRdb's copy has only in-frame clones and lacks some. The profile covers some 220,000 clones, with around nine tenths appearing a single time and over 9.5% taken by the ten largest. Sequencing was carried out using peripheral blood. The receptors here all came from a woman aged 18-35 years who had recovered from COVID-19. Both conserved end residues are part of each CDR3. D genes are given only for firm matches. Clone size is stated in some rows and not others, as once, few, many or a class when expanded.

V: TRBV19; size: -; D: -; J: TRBJ1-3; CDR3: CASSTDRGSGNTIYF; DNA: TGTGCCAGTAGCACCGACAGAGGCTCTGGAAACACCATATATTTT
V: TRBV7-2; size: -; D: TRBD2; J: TRBJ2-5; CDR3: CASSFSGTTETQYF; DNA: TGTGCCAGCAGCTTTAGCGGGACGACTGAGACCCAGTACTTC
V: TRBV4-2; size: -; D: -; J: TRBJ1-6; CDR3: CASSQVALNSPLHF; DNA: TGTGCCAGCAGCCAAGTGGCTTTAAATTCACCCCTCCACTTT
V: TRBV18; size: -; D: TRBD1; J: TRBJ1-3; CDR3: CASSSQGGSGNTIYF; DNA: TGTGCCAGCTCATCACAAGGGGGCTCGGGAAACACCATATATTTT
V: TRBV9; size: -; D: TRBD2; J: TRBJ2-1; CDR3: CASSLTSDPYNEQFF; DNA: TGTGCCAGCAGCCTAACTAGCGACCCCTACAATGAGCAGTTCTTC
V: TRBV12-3/TRBV12-4; size: -; D: TRBD1; J: TRBJ2-2; CDR3: CASNRQGPGELFF; DNA: TGTGCCAGCAACCGACAGGGGCCCGGGGAGCTGTTTTTT
V: TRBV12-5; size: once; D: TRBD1; J: TRBJ1-5; CDR3: CASAGQGAIQHF; DNA: TGTGCTAGTGCAGGCCAGGGGGCTATCCAGCATTTT
V: TRBV27; size: -; D: TRBD1; J: TRBJ1-4; CDR3: CASSPEGGQGEKLFF; DNA: TGTGCCAGCTCCCCTGAAGGTGGACAGGGGGAAAAACTGTTTTTT
V: TRBV20-1; size: -; D: -; J: TRBJ1-2; CDR3: CSVPVGGSYTF; DNA: TGCAGTGTACCAGTGGGGGGAAGCTACACCTTC
V: TRBV7-2; size: -; D: -; J: TRBJ1-5; CDR3: CASSPGQIYSNQPQHF; DNA: TGTGCCAGCAGCCCCGGACAGATTTATAGCAATCAGCCCCAGCATTTT
V: TRBV30; size: -; D: TRBD2; J: TRBJ2-1; CDR3: CAWSVQGTSGSHNEQFF; DNA: TGTGCCTGGAGTGTACAAGGGACTAGCGGGAGTCACAATGAGCAGTTCTTC
V: TRBV27; size: -; D: -; J: TRBJ1-2; CDR3: CASSPTGNYGYTF; DNA: TGTGCCAGCAGCCCAACTGGTAACTATGGCTACACCTTC
V: TRBV6-4; size: many; D: -; J: TRBJ2-2; CDR3: CASSPQGPGELFF; DNA: TGTGCCAGCAGTCCACAGGGCCCCGGGGAGCTGTTTTTT
V: TRBV5-1; size: -; D: TRBD1; J: TRBJ1-6; CDR3: CASSFTGTGHSPLHF; DNA: TGCGCCAGCAGTTTTACCGGGACAGGTCATTCACCCCTCCACTTT